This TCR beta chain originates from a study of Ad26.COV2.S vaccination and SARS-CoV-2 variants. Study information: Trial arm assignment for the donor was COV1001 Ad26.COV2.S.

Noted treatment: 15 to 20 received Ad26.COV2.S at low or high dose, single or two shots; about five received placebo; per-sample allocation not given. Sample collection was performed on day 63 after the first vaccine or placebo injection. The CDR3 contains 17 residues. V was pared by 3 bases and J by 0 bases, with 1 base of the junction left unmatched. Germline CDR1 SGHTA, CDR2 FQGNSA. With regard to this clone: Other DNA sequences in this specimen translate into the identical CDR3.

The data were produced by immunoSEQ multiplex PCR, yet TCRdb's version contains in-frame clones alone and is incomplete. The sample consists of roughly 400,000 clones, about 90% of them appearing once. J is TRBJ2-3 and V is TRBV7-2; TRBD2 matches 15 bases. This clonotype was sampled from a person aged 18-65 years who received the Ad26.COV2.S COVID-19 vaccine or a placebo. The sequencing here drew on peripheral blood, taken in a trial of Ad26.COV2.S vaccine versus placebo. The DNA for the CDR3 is TGTGCCAGCAGCTTGGGACTAGCGGGAGGCAGCACAGATACGCAGTATTTT. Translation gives CASSLGLAGGSTDTQYF.